This T cell receptor (beta chain) was recovered during a study of cytomegalovirus exposure and HLA in healthy donors. Study overall: A preliminary data release comprised 80 million to 95 million unique TCRs obtained from HLA-typed donors.

From germline, CDR1 is SGHTS and CDR2 YDEGEE. The CDR3 consists of 13 residues. V was shortened by 9 bases and J by 6 bases, with 18 bases between the two germline ends. PCR amplification relied on 60 Vbeta primers (plus 13 Jbeta primers). The data were produced by immunoSEQ multiplex PCR, yet TCRdb's version contains in-frame clones alone and is incomplete. The sample lists 150,000 to 200,000 clones, around 79% occurring once. The study, taken as a whole, reports: A highly shared variant cluster was judged a likely technical artifact. CMV serostatus was the sole immune exposure data available.

Comment on this clone: Its specificity is not known.

Source material: PBMCs. The sequence was collected from a male donor in good health and CMV-seropositive. The chain joins TRBV5-8 to TRBJ1-1; D gene unclear. The CDR3 here is CATLTPPGAEAFF. The CDR3 nucleotides read TGTGCCACCCTAACCCCCCCGGGAGCTGAAGCTTTCTTT. Together with reference TRBV5-8 and TRBJ1-1, the CDR3 gives the full variable domain: EAGVTQSPTHLIKTRGQQATLRCSPISGHTSVYWYQQALGLGLQFLLWYDEGEERNRGNFPPRFSGRQFPNYSSELNVNALELEDSALYLCATLTPPGAEAFFGQGTRLTVV.